The 32 T cell receptor beta chains below come from one sample, sequenced in a study of technical replicates of blood from several donors (TCRdb year 2017). Libraries were made using the immunoSEQ multiplex PCR assay. TCRdb stores this immuneACCESS table with in-frame sequences only. Part of the clones is absent; in the studies checked, under half of the shortfall reflects unresolved V genes, and no reason is known for the rest. The sample table shows around 100,000 clones, and less than 95% are seen once. Together, the top ten hold 0.33% of the sample. The sequenced sample consisted of T cells isolated from PBMCs. The receptor source for this set is a human donor in good health.

V gene TRBV29-1 combines with J gene TRBJ2-3; the D is unclear. Germline-derived CDR1 and CDR2 are SQVTM and ANQGSEA. The CDR3 is 12 residues long. The V end was cut by 4 bases, the J end by 0 bases, with 5 bases between. The CDR3 loop reads CSVAESTDTQYF. For the CDR3, the DNA is TGCAGCGTTGCGGAGAGCACAGATACGCAGTATTTT.

The chain has TRBV9 and TRBJ2-2; 7 bases agree with TRBD2. V was pared by 3 bases and J by 1 base, with 6 bases of the junction left unmatched. This CDR3 is 16 amino acids long. CDR1 and CDR2 (germline): SGDLS, YYNGEE. The CDR3 here is CASSGGASGNTGELFF. In DNA, the CDR3 is TGTGCCAGCAGCGGAGGGGCTAGCGGGAACACCGGGGAGCTGTTTTTT.

The rearrangement joins TRBV7-3 to TRBJ2-1; 9 bases fit TRBD1. The V and J ends lost 5 bases and 4 bases, in that order; junction bases with no gene match: 6. CDR3 size: 15 residues. Germline V CDR1 and CDR2: SGHTA, FQGTGA. DNA of the CDR3: TGTGCCAGCAGCACCGGGACAGGGATTTACAATGAGCAGTTCTTC. This encodes CASSTGTGIYNEQFF.

This rearrangement joins TRBV5-4 to TRBJ2-7; D is perhaps TRBD1 (7 bases). Trimming removed 4 bases from V and 3 bases from J, with 14 bases in between. The CDR3 totals 14 residues. Germline-derived CDR1 and CDR2 are SGHNT and YYREEE (reference sequence). In DNA, the CDR3 is TGTGCCAGCAGCGCTGACAGGGAGGTCTACGAGCAGTACTTC. It encodes CASSADREVYEQYF.

The chain employs TRBV6-5 and TRBJ2-7, with D uncertain. V was cut by 4 bases and J by 6 bases, with 7 bases left in between. Germline V lookup: CDR1 MNHEY, CDR2 SVGAGI. This CDR3 region has 11 residues. The CDR3 loop is CASSFLGEQYF. The CDR3 DNA sequence: TGTGCCAGCAGTTTTCTCGGCGAGCAGTACTTC.

This clone appeared a single time. The chain employs TRBV19 and TRBJ1-5; no firm D call. CDR1 and CDR2 from the germline V gene are LNHDA and SQIVND (reference sequence). V gave up 10 bases and J gave up 0 bases, with 16 bases separating them. This CDR3 comprises 15 residues. The CDR3, as DNA: TGTGCCACCAAGGGAGGCCCCTTTAGCAATCAGCCCCAGCATTTT. Amino acid sequence: CATKGGPFSNQPQHF.

This rearrangement joins TRBV6-5 to TRBJ1-1; D possibly corresponds to TRBD1 (6 bases). This CDR3 contains 13 residues. Per germline, CDR1 MNHEY and CDR2 SVGAGI. The V gene lost 6 bases and the J gene lost 10 bases, with 18 bases spanning the gap. The CDR3 sequence: CASSPRGKIRAFF. The DNA of the CDR3 is TGTGCCAGCAGCCCAAGGGGGAAGATTAGAGCTTTCTTT.

A single count supports this clone. The chain carries TRBV10-2 and TRBJ2-7; 10 positions match TRBD2. Germline assignment: CDR1 WSHSY and CDR2 SAAADI. J lost 4 bases, V lost 6 bases, and 9 bases had no gene match. This CDR3 is 15 amino acids long. CDR3 residues: CASSPGLAMIYEQYF. For the CDR3, the DNA is TGCGCCAGCAGCCCGGGACTAGCGATGATTTACGAGCAGTACTTC.

J is TRBJ2-3 and V is TRBV29-1; 7 positions agree with TRBD2. The CDR3 runs to 15 residues. With 0 bases clipped from V and 4 bases from J, the junction kept 7 bases outside the gene matches. The V gene's germline CDR1 is SQVTM and CDR2 ANQGSEA. The CDR3 loop reads CSVEDGGRGSDTQYF. In DNA, the CDR3 is TGCAGCGTTGAAGACGGCGGGAGAGGTTCAGATACGCAGTATTTT.

The chain carries TRBV5-6 and TRBJ2-7; 9 positions match TRBD1. V gave up 0 bases and J gave up 4 bases; unmatched junction bases: 2. CDR1 is SGHDT, CDR2 YYEEEE, per germline. This CDR3 comprises 14 residues. The CDR3 is CASSLDRGLYEQYF. The DNA for the CDR3 is TGTGCCAGCAGCTTGGACAGGGGGCTGTACGAGCAGTACTTC. The complete variable domain, with remaining parts taken from reference TRBV5-6 and TRBJ2-7, reads DAGVTQSPTHLIKTRGQQVTLRCSPKSGHDTVSWYQQALGQGPQFIFQYYEEEERQRGNFPDRFSGHQFPNYSSELNVNALLLGDSALYLCASSLDRGLYEQYFGPGTRLTVT.

The rearrangement links TRBV7-3 to TRBJ2-5; TRBD1 might be the D (6 bases). The germline V gene encodes CDR1 SGHTA and CDR2 FQGTGA. CDR3 length: 14 residues. Trimming stripped 0 bases from V and 5 bases from J, with 10 bases between. CDR3 bases: TGTGCCAGCAGCTTAACCGGACAGAGCGAGACCCAGTACTTC. It is translated as CASSLTGQSETQYF.

The CDR3 here is CASSATGVGGYTF. CDR3 DNA sequence: TGTGCCAGCAGCGCCACAGGGGTCGGGGGCTACACCTTC. V is TRBV9 and J is TRBJ1-2; 7 nucleotides align to TRBD1. V lost 3 bases, J lost 8 bases, and 7 bases stayed unmatched. This CDR3 contains 13 residues. Germline CDR1 reads SGDLS; CDR2 reads YYNGEE.

This CDR3 reads CAISENAQGGRSGEQYF. CDR3 in DNA: TGTGCCATCAGTGAAAACGCCCAGGGCGGTCGATCGGGCGAGCAGTACTTC. This chain connects TRBV10-3 to TRBJ2-7, with D perhaps TRBD1 (5 bases). The CDR3 is made up of 17 amino acids. Trimming pared 3 bases from V and 6 bases from J, leaving 24 bases between. CDR1 and CDR2 (germline): ENHRY, SYGVKD.

The chain uses TRBV27 and TRBJ1-1, with TRBD1 matching over 9 bases. Germline assignment: CDR1 MNHEY and CDR2 SMNVEV (reference sequence). This CDR3 contains 14 residues. Unmatched junction bases numbered 6, after V lost 3 bases and J lost 7 bases. CDR3 sequence: CASSFYRGHDEAFF. The CDR3 DNA is TGTGCCAGCAGTTTTTACAGGGGGCATGATGAAGCTTTCTTT.

The CDR3 bases are TGTGCCAGCAGCGTAGAAAGCGGCGGATACCGGGAGACCCAGTACTTC. Protein: CASSVESGGYRETQYF. This sequence joins TRBV9 and TRBJ2-5, with a weak D call TRBD2 (5 bases). V was shortened by 0 bases and J by 5 bases, with 17 bases between the two germline ends. This CDR3 has 16 amino acids. Per the germline V gene, CDR1 is SGDLS and CDR2 is YYNGEE.

This chain links TRBV6-5 with TRBJ1-3; 9 nucleotides agree with TRBD1. After removal of 5 bases from V and 2 bases from J, the junction contained 4 bases not matched to a gene. The CDR3 is 15 residues long. Per germline, CDR1 MNHEY and CDR2 SVGAGI. The CDR3 nucleotides are TGTGCCAGCAGTCGACAGGGGGGTACTGGAAACACCATATATTTT. It translates to CASSRQGGTGNTIYF.

The chain combines TRBV28 with TRBJ2-7; D possibly corresponds to TRBD1 (5 bases). CDR3 length: 15 residues. Deletions cut 6 bases from V and 0 bases from J, with 15 bases between. Germline lookup yields CDR1 MDHEN and CDR2 SYDVKM. The CDR3 region is CASRRGHTSSYEQYF. CDR3 bases: TGTGCCAGCAGACGAGGACATACGAGCTCCTACGAGCAGTACTTC.

This clone appeared a single time. This sequence joins TRBV28 and TRBJ1-2; the D gene is possibly TRBD1 (6 bases). Germline V gene lookup returns CDR1 MDHEN and CDR2 SYDVKM. This CDR3 contains 15 residues. V lost 6 bases to trimming and J lost 7 bases, with 21 bases between them. CDR3 region: CASRSRTEPPGGYTF. For the CDR3, the DNA is TGTGCCAGCAGATCTAGGACAGAACCTCCAGGTGGCTACACCTTC.

The chain carries TRBV13 and TRBJ2-2; TRBD2 agrees at 7 bases. The CDR3 extends over 12 amino acids. Per germline, CDR1 PRHDT and CDR2 FYEKMQ (reference sequence). V was pared by 6 bases and J by 8 bases, with 3 bases of the junction left unmatched. CDR3 coding DNA: TGTGCCAGCAGACTAGCGATGGGGGAGCTGTTTTTT. Its translation is CASRLAMGELFF.

The chain carries TRBV10-3 and TRBJ2-3; maybe TRBD1 (5 bases). The CDR3 runs 14 residues. Looked up from germline, CDR1 is ENHRY and CDR2 is SYGVKD. The ends were cut back, 0 bases at V and 6 bases at J, with 10 bases in the middle. As DNA, the CDR3 is TGTGCCATCAGTGAGTCGACTGCAGGGGATACGCAGTATTTT. Protein product: CAISESTAGDTQYF.

This sequence joins TRBV7-9 and TRBJ2-2; D remains unclear. V was shortened by 3 bases and J by 4 bases, with 9 bases between the two germline ends. Germline CDR1 SEHNR, CDR2 FQNEAQ (reference sequence). The CDR3 consists of 14 residues. CDR3 sequence: CASSLQLPTGELFF. For the CDR3, the DNA is TGTGCCAGCAGCTTGCAACTACCCACCGGGGAGCTGTTTTTT. The full variable domain, its missing parts supplied by reference TRBV7-9 and TRBJ2-2, is DTGVSQNPRHKITKRGQNVTFRCDPISEHNRLYWYRQTLGQGPEFLTYFQNEAQLEKSRLLSDRFSAERPKGSFSTLEIQRTEQGDSAMYLCASSLQLPTGELFFGEGSRLTVL.

The V call is TRBV11-2, the J call TRBJ1-3; D is ambiguous. Germline CDR1 SGHAT, CDR2 FQNNGV. The ends were cut back, 2 bases at V and 3 bases at J, with 2 bases in the middle. The CDR3 covers 12 residues. CDR3 sequence (DNA): TGTGCCAGCAGCTTACGTGGAAACACCATATATTTT. Its protein is CASSLRGNTIYF.

V usage is TRBV6-5 and J usage is TRBJ2-1; 9 bases agree with TRBD1. CDR1 MNHEY and CDR2 SVGAGI come from the germline V gene. This CDR3 spans 14 amino acids. With V trimmed by 5 bases and J by 2 bases, 1 base remained unmatched. CDR3 DNA: TGTGCCAGCAGTAGGGACAGGGCCTACAATGAGCAGTTCTTC. This translates into CASSRDRAYNEQFF.

This rearrangement joins TRBV6-1 to TRBJ2-1; 7 positions agree with TRBD1. Germline CDR1 and CDR2: MNHNS and SASEGT. The CDR3 is 13 amino acids. V was pared by 8 bases and J by 6 bases, with 7 bases of the junction left unmatched. This chain's CDR3 is CASRDSKGNEQFF. Written as DNA, the CDR3 is TGTGCCAGCCGGGACAGTAAGGGCAATGAGCAGTTCTTC.

The chain recombines TRBV2 with TRBJ2-3; 8 nucleotides line up with TRBD2. Trimming took 7 bases from V and 6 from J; bases not matched to a gene: 12. Germline CDR1 is SNHLY and CDR2 is FYNNEI. The CDR3 contains 15 residues. This CDR3 reads CASKGVREGPDTQYF. Written as DNA, the CDR3 is TGTGCCAGCAAAGGGGTCCGGGAGGGCCCGGATACGCAGTATTTT. Together with reference TRBV2 and TRBJ2-3, the CDR3 gives the full variable domain: EPEVTQTPSHQVTQMGQEVILRCVPISNHLYFYWYRQILGQKVEFLVSFYNNEISEKSEIFDDQFSVERPDGSNFTLKIRSTKLEDSAMYFCASKGVREGPDTQYFGPGTRLTVL.

The gene calls are TRBV19 and TRBJ2-7; D call uncertain. CDR3 length: 14 amino acids. Germline V gene lookup returns CDR1 LNHDA and CDR2 SQIVND (reference sequence). The V end lost 7 bases, the J end lost 0 bases, and 13 bases lay between the germline ends. CDR3 amino acids: CASNADWSSYEQYF. The CDR3 bases are TGTGCCAGTAACGCTGACTGGAGCTCCTACGAGCAGTACTTC. The entire variable domain, with the rest obtained from reference TRBV19 and TRBJ2-7, is as follows: DGGITQSPKYLFRKEGQNVTLSCEQNLNHDAMYWYRQDPGQGLRLIYYSQIVNDFQKGDIAEGYSVSREKKESFPLTVTSAQKNPTAFYLCASNADWSSYEQYFGPGTRLTVT.

The chain is built from TRBV7-8 and TRBJ2-1; TRBD2 matches 7 bases. V was clipped by 2 bases and J by 7 bases; unmatched bases: 8. CDR3 length: 15 amino acids. Per germline, CDR1 SGHVS and CDR2 FQNEAQ. The CDR3: CASSLFAGVGNEQFF. The CDR3 DNA is TGTGCCAGCAGCTTATTTGCGGGAGTGGGGAATGAGCAGTTCTTC.

The V call is TRBV2, the J call TRBJ2-1; D is perhaps TRBD2 (5 bases). The CDR3 totals 15 residues. Germline V gene data show CDR1 as SNHLY and CDR2 as FYNNEI. V lost 1 base, J lost 4 bases, and 11 bases lay in between. CDR3 sequence reads: CASSEVDGDYNEQFF. The CDR3 bases are TGTGCCAGCAGTGAAGTCGACGGGGATTACAATGAGCAGTTCTTC. Together with reference TRBV2 and TRBJ2-1, the CDR3 gives the full variable domain: EPEVTQTPSHQVTQMGQEVILRCVPISNHLYFYWYRQILGQKVEFLVSFYNNEISEKSEIFDDQFSVERPDGSNFTLKIRSTKLEDSAMYFCASSEVDGDYNEQFFGPGTRLTVL.

The chain carries TRBV5-6 and TRBJ2-7; 7 bases map to TRBD2. The germline gives CDR1 SGHDT, CDR2 YYEEEE. With V trimmed by 4 bases and J by 0 bases, 4 bases remained unmatched. The CDR3 is 14 residues long. This chain's CDR3 is CASSTLAASYEQYF. In DNA, the CDR3 is TGTGCCAGCAGCACTCTAGCGGCCTCCTACGAGCAGTACTTC.

J is TRBJ1-4 and V is TRBV9, with D possibly being TRBD1 (6 bases). Trimming removed 4 bases at V and 3 bases at J, with 13 bases between. The CDR3 sequence is 15 residues long. Looked up from germline, CDR1 is SGDLS and CDR2 is YYNGEE. The CDR3 region has the DNA TGTGCCAGCAGCCCCCCAACAGGGTCTAATGAAAAACTGTTTTTT. Translated, it gives CASSPPTGSNEKLFF.

The DNA for the CDR3 is TGTGCCAGCTCACCTTTAGCGGGAATGCACAATGAGCAGTTCTTC. Translated, it gives CASSPLAGMHNEQFF. The chain employs TRBV18 and TRBJ2-1; 8 positions agree with TRBD2. Losses at the gene ends were 3 bases for V and 5 bases for J; bases not matched to a gene: 6. Germline CDR1 is KGHSH and CDR2 is LQKENI. CDR3 length equals 15 residues.

The gene calls are TRBV4-1 and TRBJ1-1, with D perhaps TRBD1 (5 bases). Germline CDR1 reads MGHRA; CDR2 reads YSYEKL. The ends were cut back, 4 bases at V and 0 bases at J, with 18 bases in the middle. This CDR3 has 17 residues. CDR3 amino acids: CASSRTGGNEVNTEAFF. The DNA of the CDR3 is TGCGCCAGCAGCCGTACCGGGGGAAACGAAGTGAACACTGAAGCTTTCTTT.